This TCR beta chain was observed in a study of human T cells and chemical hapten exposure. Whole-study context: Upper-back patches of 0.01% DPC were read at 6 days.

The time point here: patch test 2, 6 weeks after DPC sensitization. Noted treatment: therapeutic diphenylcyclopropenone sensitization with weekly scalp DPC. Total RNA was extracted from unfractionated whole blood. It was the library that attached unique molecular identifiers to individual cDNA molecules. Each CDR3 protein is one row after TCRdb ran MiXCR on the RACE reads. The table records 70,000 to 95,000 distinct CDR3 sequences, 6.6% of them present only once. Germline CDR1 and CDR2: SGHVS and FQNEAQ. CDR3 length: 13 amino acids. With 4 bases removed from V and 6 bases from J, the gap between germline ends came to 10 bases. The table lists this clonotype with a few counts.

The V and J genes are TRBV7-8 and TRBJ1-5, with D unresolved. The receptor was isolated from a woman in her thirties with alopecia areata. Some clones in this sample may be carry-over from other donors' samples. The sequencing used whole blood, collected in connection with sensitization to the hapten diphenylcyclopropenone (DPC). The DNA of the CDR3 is TGTGCCAGCAGCTCTATAGATAGTCAGCCCCAGCATTTT. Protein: CASSSIDSQPQHF.